Listed below are T cell receptor beta chains from one sample, sequenced in a study of T cell repertoires in cytomegalovirus infection. No antigen is known for these receptors. From the reads, TCRdb called clonotypes with MiXCR, one entry per CDR3 protein. This table holds roughly 310,000 distinct CDR3 sequences, almost 30% found once. Sequences were derived from cultured PBMCs, sampled from culture after CMV antigen stimulation. The receptors were sampled from a human donor in good health (CMV status not recorded). Some clones in this sample may be carry-over from other donors' samples. Each CDR3 is given with its conserved first and last residue.

v_call cdr3_length cdr3_aa
TRBV12-5 13 CASVKYPGNTIYF
TRBV9 14 CASSVVGRTDTQYF
TRBV11-2 16 CASSLATLAGGGEQYF
TRBV14 18 CASSQRGLAAGGYETQYF
TRBV7-6 16 CASSSAIRPVYNEQFF
TRBV7-3 14 CASSTGGKTGELFF
TRBV7-3 12 CASSFYNSPLHF
TRBV29-1 14 CSVEKGVKGGELFF
TRBV19 16 CASSPRLAGTYNEQFF
TRBV19 17 CASSLGWWIRMNTEAFF
TRBV6-1 14 CASSEVYANEKLFF
TRBV9 12 CASSAPAGKLFF
TRBV10-3 12 CAIKQLNTEAFF
TRBV6-1 11 CASSSGVGYTF
TRBV6-5 14 CAISAGDSTDTQYF
TRBV27 15 CASSLSGRGNTEAFF
TRBV12-5 14 CASGLVNRPEEQFF
TRBV9 14 CASSVAVTGAEAFF
TRBV18 16 CASSPPSRDRDGEQFF
TRBV7-6 15 CASSLRLAGPYEQYF
TRBV7-2 15 CASSLRAGRSIGYTF
TRBV5-1 11 CASSMETEQYF
TRBV6-2/TRBV6-3 15 CASSFYQGAAQPQHF
TRBV27 15 CASSTGQASSYEQYF
TRBV19 14 CASSWGEQAYEQYF
TRBV20-1 15 CSAQHFGQSEETQYF
TRBV3-1 16 CASSQDPGTSNNEQFF
TRBV6-1 17 CASRLRQGAANTGELFF
TRBV7-9 14 CASSSLEGWDGYTF
TRBV18 14 CASSPPGQDYGYTF
TRBV27 12 CASWRGGTEAFF
TRBV7-2 16 CASSPAGGLRGETQYF
TRBV7-8 13 CASSLSWGNEQFF
TRBV12-3/TRBV12-4 13 CASSPGPPNGYTF
TRBV27 16 CASSRRLTGGNQPQHF
TRBV19 16 CASSVLTGSGLQPQHF
TRBV24-1 16 CATSEATGTGDTEAFF
TRBV4-2 15 CASSPGDRAGYGYTF
TRBV29-1 13 CSVTNRLTYGYTF
TRBV10-3 16 CAISESRDIYNYGYTF
TRBV30 14 CAWSVVRQDQPQHF
TRBV7-2 13 CASSPDPGTEAFF
TRBV4-1 17 CASSQHPEFSGVGAQYF
TRBV7-4 15 CASISNRGLTDTQYF
TRBV18 14 CASSPPSLDSPLHF
TRBV6-6 17 CASSYPLAGGPKDEQFF
TRBV7-2 19 CASSLGNTGTAATANGYTF
TRBV12-5 15 CASGLDERVNQPQHF
TRBV12-3/TRBV12-4 14 CASGPHRGRHEQFF
TRBV9 14 CASSVEAFNYGYTF
TRBV6-6 12 CASRGANYGYTF
TRBV27 14 CASSPTGGIQPQHF
TRBV6-5 14 CASRAGQGNYGYTF
TRBV11-2 12 CASSPAGGKAFF
TRBV11-2 15 CASSFDGRGNQPQHF
TRBV12-3/TRBV12-4 14 CASRRSSRPYEQYF
TRBV25-1 16 CASSGTLGQDSGTQYF